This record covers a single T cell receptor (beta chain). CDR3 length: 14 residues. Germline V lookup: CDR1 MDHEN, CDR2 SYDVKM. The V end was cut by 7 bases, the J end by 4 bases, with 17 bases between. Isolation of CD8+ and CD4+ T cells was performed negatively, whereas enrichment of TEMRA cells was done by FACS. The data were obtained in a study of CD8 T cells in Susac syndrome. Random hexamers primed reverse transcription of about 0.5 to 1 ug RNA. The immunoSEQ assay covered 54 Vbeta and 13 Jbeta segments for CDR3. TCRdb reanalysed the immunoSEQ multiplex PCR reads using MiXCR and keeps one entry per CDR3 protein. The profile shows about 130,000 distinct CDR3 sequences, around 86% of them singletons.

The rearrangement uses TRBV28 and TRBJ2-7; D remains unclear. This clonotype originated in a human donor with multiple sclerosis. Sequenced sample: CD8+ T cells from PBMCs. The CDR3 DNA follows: TGTGCCAGCAAAGTCACGGCAGAGGCATACGAGCAGTACTTC. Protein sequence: CASKVTAEAYEQYF.